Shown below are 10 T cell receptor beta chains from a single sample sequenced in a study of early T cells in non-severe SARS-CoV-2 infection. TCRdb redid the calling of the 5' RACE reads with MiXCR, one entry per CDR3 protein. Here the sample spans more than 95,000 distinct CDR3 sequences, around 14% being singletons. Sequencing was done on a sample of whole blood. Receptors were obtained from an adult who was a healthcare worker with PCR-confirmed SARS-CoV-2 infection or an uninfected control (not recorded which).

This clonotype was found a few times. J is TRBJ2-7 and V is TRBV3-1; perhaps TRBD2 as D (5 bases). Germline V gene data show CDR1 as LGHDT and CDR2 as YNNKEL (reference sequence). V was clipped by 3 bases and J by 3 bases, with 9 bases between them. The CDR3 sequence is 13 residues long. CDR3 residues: CASSQGTSYEQYF. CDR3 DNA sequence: TGTGCCAGCAGCCAGGGCACTAGCTACGAGCAGTACTTC.

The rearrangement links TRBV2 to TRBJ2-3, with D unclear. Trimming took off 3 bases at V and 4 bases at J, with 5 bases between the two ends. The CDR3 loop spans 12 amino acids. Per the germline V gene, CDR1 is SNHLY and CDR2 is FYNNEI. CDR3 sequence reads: CASSEGSDTQYF. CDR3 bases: TGTGCCAGCAGTGAGGGGTCAGATACGCAGTATTTT.

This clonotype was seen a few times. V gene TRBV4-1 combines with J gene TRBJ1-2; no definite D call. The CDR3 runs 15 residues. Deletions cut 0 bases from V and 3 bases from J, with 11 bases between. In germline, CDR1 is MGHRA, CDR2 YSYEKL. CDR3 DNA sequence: TGCGCCAGCAGCCAAGATTGGGTGGAAGACTATGGCTACACCTTC. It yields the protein CASSQDWVEDYGYTF.

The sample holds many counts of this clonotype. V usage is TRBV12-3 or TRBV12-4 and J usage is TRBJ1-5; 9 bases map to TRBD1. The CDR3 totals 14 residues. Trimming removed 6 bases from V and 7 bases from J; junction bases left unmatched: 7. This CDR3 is CASRPGQGNQPQHF. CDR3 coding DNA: TGTGCCAGCAGGCCGGGACAGGGAAACCAGCCCCAGCATTTT.

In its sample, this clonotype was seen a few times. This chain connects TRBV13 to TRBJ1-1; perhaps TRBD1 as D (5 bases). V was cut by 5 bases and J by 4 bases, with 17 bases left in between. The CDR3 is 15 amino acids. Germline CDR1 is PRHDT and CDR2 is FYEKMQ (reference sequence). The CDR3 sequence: CASSAGGDGVTEAFF. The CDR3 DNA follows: TGTGCCAGCAGCGCAGGCGGGGACGGGGTCACTGAAGCTTTCTTT.

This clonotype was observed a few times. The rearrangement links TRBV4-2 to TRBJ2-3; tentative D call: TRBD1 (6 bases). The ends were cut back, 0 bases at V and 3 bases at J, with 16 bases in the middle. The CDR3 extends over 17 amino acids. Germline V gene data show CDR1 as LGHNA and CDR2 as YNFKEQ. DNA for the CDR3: TGTGCCAGCAGCCAAGATAATAATCAGGGGCGGACAGATACGCAGTATTTT. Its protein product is CASSQDNNQGRTDTQYF.

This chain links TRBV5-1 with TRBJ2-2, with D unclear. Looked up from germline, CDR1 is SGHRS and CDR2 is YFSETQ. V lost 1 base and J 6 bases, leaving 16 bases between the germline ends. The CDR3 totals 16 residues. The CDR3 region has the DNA TGCGCCAGCAGCTTGCTTAGTCCCGGTGTTGCCGGGGAGCTGTTTTTT. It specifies CASSLLSPGVAGELFF.

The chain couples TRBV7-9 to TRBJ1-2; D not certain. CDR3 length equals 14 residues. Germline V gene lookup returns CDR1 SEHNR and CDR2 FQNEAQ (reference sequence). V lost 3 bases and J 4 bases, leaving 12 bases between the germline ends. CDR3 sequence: CASSFERWGYGYTF. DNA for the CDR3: TGTGCCAGCAGCTTCGAGAGATGGGGCTATGGCTACACCTTC.

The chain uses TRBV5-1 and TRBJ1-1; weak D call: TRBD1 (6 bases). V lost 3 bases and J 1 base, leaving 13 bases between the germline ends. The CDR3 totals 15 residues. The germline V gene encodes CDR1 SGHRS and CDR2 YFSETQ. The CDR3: CASSSADRKNTEAFF. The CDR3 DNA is TGCGCCAGCAGCTCGGCAGACAGGAAGAACACTGAAGCTTTCTTT.

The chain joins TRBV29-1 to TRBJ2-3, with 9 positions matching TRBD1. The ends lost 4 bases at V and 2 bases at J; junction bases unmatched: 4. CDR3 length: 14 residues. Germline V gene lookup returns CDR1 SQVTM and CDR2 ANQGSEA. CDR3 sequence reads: CSVGRDRDTDTQYF. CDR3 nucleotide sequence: TGCAGCGTTGGCCGGGACAGGGACACAGATACGCAGTATTTT.